Listed below are T cell receptor beta chains from one sample, sequenced in a study of metastatic and nonmetastatic thyroid tumors. From the PCR reads, TCRdb re-called clones with MiXCR. The sample has about 19,000 clones; approximately 30% are singletons. Sequencing was carried out using adjacent normal tissue. The origin of the receptors is a female donor with papillary thyroid cancer or a benign thyroid nodule (not recorded which). Some clones in this sample may be carry-over from other donors' samples. Both conserved end residues are part of each CDR3. D genes are given only for firm matches. The size field is filled for only some rows; it gives once, few, many or a size class.

D gene: -; clone size: -; V gene: TRBV18; J gene: TRBJ2-1; CDR3 DNA: TGTGCCAGCTCGCTAGACTTAGGGGGAAGCTCCTACAATGAGCAGTTCTTC; CDR3 protein: CASSLDLGGSSYNEQFF
D gene: TRBD2; clone size: many; V gene: TRBV18; J gene: TRBJ2-5; CDR3 DNA: TGTGCCAGCTCACCATTTCTCCTAGCGGGGGGCCAAGAGACCCAGTACTTC; CDR3 protein: CASSPFLLAGGQETQYF
D gene: TRBD1; clone size: many; V gene: TRBV5-1; J gene: TRBJ2-3; CDR3 DNA: TGCGCCAGCAGCTTGGGTGGATCAGGGGGCACAATGACAGATACGCGGTATTTT; CDR3 protein: CASSLGGSGGTMTDTRYF
D gene: -; clone size: -; V gene: TRBV4-1; J gene: TRBJ1-2; CDR3 DNA: TGCGCCAGCAGCCAAGAGGACGGGGCCCCTTTAACCTTC; CDR3 protein: CASSQEDGAPLTF
D gene: -; clone size: few; V gene: TRBV28; J gene: TRBJ1-2; CDR3 DNA: TGTGCCAGCAGTATGACACTTAACTATGGCTACACCTTC; CDR3 protein: CASSMTLNYGYTF
D gene: -; clone size: -; V gene: TRBV20-1; J gene: TRBJ1-1; CDR3 DNA: TGCAGTCCCCTGATAGGGAACACTGAAGCTTTCTTT; CDR3 protein: CSPLIGNTEAFF
D gene: TRBD2; clone size: -; V gene: TRBV5-1; J gene: TRBJ2-1; CDR3 DNA: TGCGCCAGCAGCTTGGGGGTGGCGGGGGGCCCCCGAGAGCAGTTCTTC; CDR3 protein: CASSLGVAGGPREQFF
D gene: -; clone size: large; V gene: TRBV12-3/TRBV12-4; J gene: TRBJ2-7; CDR3 DNA: TGTGCCAGCAGTTTGAGGGGGGGCGGTGAGCAGTACTTC; CDR3 protein: CASSLRGGGEQYF
D gene: -; clone size: -; V gene: TRBV11-3; J gene: TRBJ2-2; CDR3 DNA: TGTGCCAGCAGCCACGGAGGGGGGCGCGCCGGGGAGCTGTTTTTT; CDR3 protein: CASSHGGGRAGELFF
D gene: TRBD1; clone size: few; V gene: TRBV28; J gene: TRBJ1-3; CDR3 DNA: TGTGCCAGCCGCGGACAGGATCTCTCTGGAAACACCATATATTTT; CDR3 protein: CASRGQDLSGNTIYF
D gene: -; clone size: few; V gene: TRBV6-5; J gene: TRBJ2-2; CDR3 DNA: TGTGCCAGCAGTTCTTCTAGGAGCACCGGGGAGCTGTTTTTT; CDR3 protein: CASSSSRSTGELFF
D gene: -; clone size: medium-sized; V gene: TRBV6-1; J gene: TRBJ2-5; CDR3 DNA: TGTGCCAGCAGTTCTGGGGAGTCCCGGACCCAGTACTTC; CDR3 protein: CASSSGESRTQYF
D gene: TRBD2; clone size: once; V gene: TRBV20-1; J gene: TRBJ2-1; CDR3 DNA: TGCAGTGCTATAGGGGTACTAGCGGGGATTTACAATGAGCAGTTCTTC; CDR3 protein: CSAIGVLAGIYNEQFF
D gene: -; clone size: medium-sized; V gene: TRBV11-2; J gene: TRBJ2-7; CDR3 DNA: TGTGCCAGCAGCTTAACGGACGTAGCCTACGAGCAGTACTTC; CDR3 protein: CASSLTDVAYEQYF
D gene: -; clone size: many; V gene: TRBV20-1; J gene: TRBJ1-4; CDR3 DNA: TGCAGTGCTAGAGATATACAGGGCTTTGCTAATGAAAAACTGTTTTTT; CDR3 protein: CSARDIQGFANEKLFF
D gene: -; clone size: -; V gene: TRBV5-5; J gene: TRBJ2-7; CDR3 DNA: TGTGCCAGCAGCCCTGCGCCCAGTTTAGGCGACGAGCAGTACTTC; CDR3 protein: CASSPAPSLGDEQYF
D gene: -; clone size: few; V gene: TRBV12-1; J gene: TRBJ1-6; CDR3 DNA: TGTGCCAGCAGCTTGGGGACAGGGCCCCCTACTCGTAATTCACCCCTCCACTTT; CDR3 protein: CASSLGTGPPTRNSPLHF
D gene: -; clone size: -; V gene: TRBV27; J gene: TRBJ2-1; CDR3 DNA: TGTGCCAGCAGCCGTGCCGGGTCCTACAATGAGCAGTTCTTC; CDR3 protein: CASSRAGSYNEQFF
D gene: -; clone size: many; V gene: TRBV7-6; J gene: TRBJ1-1; CDR3 DNA: TGTGCCAGCAGCTTAAATTTTTTGGGAAGGTCTGAAGCTTTCTTT; CDR3 protein: CASSLNFLGRSEAFF
D gene: -; clone size: -; V gene: TRBV11-2; J gene: TRBJ2-1; CDR3 DNA: TGTGCCAGCAGCTTAGTCCCCAGCGCATCCAATGAGCAGTTCTTC; CDR3 protein: CASSLVPSASNEQFF
D gene: -; clone size: -; V gene: TRBV11-2; J gene: TRBJ2-7; CDR3 DNA: TGTGCCAGCAGCTTAGGGGTGGGGGTGATTTCCTACGAGCAGTACTTC; CDR3 protein: CASSLGVGVISYEQYF
D gene: TRBD1; clone size: medium-sized; V gene: TRBV11-2; J gene: TRBJ2-2; CDR3 DNA: TGTGCCAGCAGCCGGGGACAGGGGACCGGGGAGCTGTTTTTT; CDR3 protein: CASSRGQGTGELFF
D gene: TRBD1; clone size: -; V gene: TRBV11-2; J gene: TRBJ1-5; CDR3 DNA: TGTGCCAGCAGCTTAATGGGGACAGGGGAAAATCAGCCCCAGCATTTT; CDR3 protein: CASSLMGTGENQPQHF